The 16 T cell receptor beta chains presented below share a single source sample, sequenced in a study of T cell responses to AZD1222 COVID-19 vaccine. Using immunoSEQ multiplex PCR, the repertoire was profiled, and TCRdb retains in-frame clones only, with some absent. In the table there are more than 100,000 clones, more than 85% of which are singletons. Here the sequenced sample was peripheral blood, taken on day 0 of AZD1222 vaccination. The source is an adult in good health.

This chain uses TRBV28 with TRBJ1-1, with D maybe TRBD1 (5 bases). Germline V gene sequence: CDR1 MDHEN, CDR2 SYDVKM. The CDR3 is made up of 15 amino acids. V lost 3 bases and J 9 bases, leaving 20 bases between the germline ends. This CDR3 reads CASSLSTVGVRKAFF. The CDR3 bases are TGTGCCAGCAGTTTGTCGACAGTCGGGGTCCGAAAAGCTTTCTTT. Full variable domain (rest looked up from reference TRBV28 and TRBJ1-1): DVKVTQSSRYLVKRTGEKVFLECVQDMDHENMFWYRQDPGLGLRLIYFSYDVKMKEKGDIPEGYSVSREKKERFSLILESASTNQTSMYLCASSLSTVGVRKAFFGQGTRLTVV.

This clone appeared a single time. This chain uses TRBV5-1 with TRBJ2-5, with D perhaps TRBD2 (5 bases). Germline V lookup: CDR1 SGHRS, CDR2 YFSETQ. The germline V and J ends were trimmed by 2 bases and 5 bases, with 16 bases remaining between them. The CDR3 contains 15 residues. The CDR3 DNA is TGCGCCAGCAGCTTCACCCGGGGTGAAGTGGAGACCCAGTACTTC. Translation gives CASSFTRGEVETQYF.

The chain recombines TRBV5-1 with TRBJ2-7; possible D gene TRBD2, 6 bases. The CDR3 sequence is 14 residues long. V gave up 0 bases and J gave up 3 bases, with 10 bases separating them. Germline V gene lookup returns CDR1 SGHRS and CDR2 YFSETQ. The chain's CDR3 is CASSLEGRDYEQYF. In DNA form, the CDR3 reads TGCGCCAGCAGCTTGGAGGGGCGGGACTACGAGCAGTACTTC.

This sequence joins TRBV7-9 and TRBJ1-2, with 10 bases that match TRBD1. Germline loops: CDR1 SEHNR, CDR2 FQNEAQ (reference sequence). J lost 5 bases, V lost 5 bases, and 11 bases had no gene match. The CDR3 contains 16 residues. The DNA of the CDR3 is TGTGCCAGCAGCCCCCCGGGGACAGGGGAACTATATGGCTACACCTTC. Translated: CASSPPGTGELYGYTF.

V and J are TRBV6-1 and TRBJ1-4; 10 bases fit TRBD1. V was pared by 4 bases and J by 2 bases, with 7 bases of the junction left unmatched. This CDR3 has 17 residues. Per germline, CDR1 MNHNS and CDR2 SASEGT. DNA of the CDR3: TGTGCCAGCAGTGTAGGGACAGGGGTTCTGACTAATGAAAAACTGTTTTTT. Residues: CASSVGTGVLTNEKLFF.

This clone was counted once. This chain links TRBV3-1 (or the pseudogene TRBV3-2) with TRBJ2-7, with 13 bases aligning to TRBD2. V dropped 4 bases and J dropped 2; count of bases not matched to a gene: 2. This CDR3 spans 15 amino acids. Germline CDR1 reads LGHDT; CDR2 reads YNNKEL (reference sequence). The CDR3 here is CASSPGLAGPYEQYF. The CDR3 nucleotides read TGTGCCAGCAGCCCGGGACTAGCGGGGCCCTACGAGCAGTACTTC.

This chain uses TRBV30 with TRBJ1-5; no firm D call. The CDR3 is 14 residues long. V lost 2 bases to trimming and J lost 6 bases, with 14 bases between them. Germline loops: CDR1 GTSNPN, CDR2 SVGIG (reference sequence). CDR3 sequence (DNA): TGTGCCTGGAGTCAGTTAACGGGTCTTCAGCCCCAGCATTTT. Its translation is CAWSQLTGLQPQHF.

This rearrangement joins TRBV6-4 to TRBJ2-3, with 14 bases that match TRBD2. The CDR3 sequence is 18 residues long. Losses at the gene ends were 6 bases for V and 5 bases for J; bases not matched to a gene: 13. Germline CDR1 reads MRHNA; CDR2 reads SNTAGT. CDR3 residues: CASSVGGGLAGARDTQYF. The CDR3 DNA is TGTGCCAGCAGCGTCGGAGGGGGACTAGCGGGAGCACGAGATACGCAGTATTTT.

In DNA, the CDR3 is TGTGCCAGTAGTAAAACGGACAGGTCAGGAGAGACCCAGTACTTC. Residues: CASSKTDRSGETQYF. The V call is TRBV19, the J call TRBJ2-5; 7 positions match TRBD1. The CDR3 has 15 residues. J lost 4 bases, V lost 4 bases, and 9 bases had no gene match. The germline V gene has CDR1 LNHDA and CDR2 SQIVND (reference sequence).

V gene TRBV3-1 (or the pseudogene TRBV3-2) combines with J gene TRBJ2-7; no clear D gene. The CDR3 sequence is 15 residues long. The germline CDR1 and CDR2 sequences are LGHDT and YNNKEL (reference sequence). V shed 1 base and J shed 5 bases, with 15 bases lying between them. CDR3 in amino acids: CASSQGVDSRHEQYF. The CDR3 DNA follows: TGTGCCAGCAGCCAAGGGGTCGATTCCCGCCACGAGCAGTACTTC.

This clone was seen a single time. V and J are TRBV29-1 and TRBJ1-2; D is undetermined. Germline values: CDR1 SQVTM, CDR2 ANQGSEA. Trimming removed 2 bases at V and 4 bases at J, with 8 bases between. The CDR3 runs to 12 residues. CDR3 DNA: TGCAGCGTTGAACTGGGGAGCTATGGCTACACCTTC. Translating gives CSVELGSYGYTF.

This clone came up a few times. This chain links TRBV10-3 with TRBJ1-2; D may be TRBD1 (5 bases). The length of the CDR3 is 13 residues. V was cut by 7 bases and J by 9 bases, with 18 bases left in between. The germline gives CDR1 ENHRY, CDR2 SYGVKD. CDR3 DNA: TGTGCCATCAAGGGCAGGGAGGTTGAAAGCTACACCTTC. Residues: CAIKGREVESYTF.

The chain combines TRBV5-4 with TRBJ1-1, with D possibly TRBD1 on 6 matching bases. CDR1 is SGHNT and CDR2 is YYREEE in the germline V gene (reference sequence). The CDR3 extends over 15 amino acids. V lost 2 bases to trimming and J lost 4 bases, with 15 bases between them. This CDR3 reads CASSLQSNRVTEAFF. In DNA form, the CDR3 reads TGTGCCAGCAGCTTACAATCGAACAGGGTCACTGAAGCTTTCTTT.

The rearrangement links TRBV24-1 to TRBJ2-5; TRBD2 agrees at 16 bases. Looked up from germline, CDR1 is KGHDR and CDR2 is SFDVKD. This CDR3 region has 19 residues. The J segment lost 5 bases and the V segment lost 4 bases, leaving 12 bases of the junction unmatched. CDR3 sequence (DNA): TGTGCCACCAGTGACCCGGGACTAGCGGGAGGGCCTAGTTGGGAGACCCAGTACTTC. This sequence encodes CATSDPGLAGGPSWETQYF.

V and J are TRBV23-1 and TRBJ2-7, with D unclear. TRBV23-1 is reported as an ORF; its role is uncertain. This CDR3 contains 18 residues. V dropped 0 bases and J dropped 2 bases, with 20 bases sitting between them. CDR3 DNA sequence: TGCGCCAGCAGTCAATCAAGTGGAAGGGCACATCACACCTACGAGCAGTACTTC. Translated, it gives CASSQSSGRAHHTYEQYF.

This chain uses TRBV5-4 with TRBJ1-2; D gene unclear. The germline V gene encodes CDR1 SGHNT and CDR2 YYREEE (reference sequence). CDR3 length: 13 amino acids. V lost 0 bases and J lost 4, with 7 bases in between. CDR3 sequence reads: CASSLDRLYGYTF. In nucleotides, the CDR3 is TGTGCCAGCAGCTTGGATAGGCTCTATGGCTACACCTTC.